One sample yielded the 15 T cell receptor beta chains listed below, sequenced in a study of control samples from healthy donors and cancer patients (TCRdb year 2020). Libraries were prepared through the immunoSEQ multiplex PCR assay. In its TCRdb copy, this immuneACCESS table keeps in-frame sequences only and misses some clones. Where compared with another copy, unresolved V genes explain less than half of these, and the others have no known cause. The sample table shows 100,000 to 150,000 clones, and over 80% are seen once. The ten largest clonotypes hold roughly 2.1% of the sample. The source material was blood. The receptors were gathered from a woman aged 45-60 years in good health.

The chain recombines TRBV4-1 with TRBJ2-1; 8 nucleotides agree with TRBD2. The CDR3 is made up of 16 amino acids. V was pared by 4 bases and J by 2 bases, with 7 bases of the junction left unmatched. Germline loops: CDR1 MGHRA, CDR2 YSYEKL. For the CDR3, the DNA is TGCGCCAGCAGCCCCTCTCGGGGGGGCCCCTACAATGAGCAGTTCTTC. Translation gives CASSPSRGGPYNEQFF.

J is TRBJ2-1 and V is TRBV7-8, with 10 nucleotides matching TRBD2. The CDR3 loop spans 19 amino acids. J lost 4 bases, V lost 5 bases, and 17 bases had no gene match. Germline V gene lookup returns CDR1 SGHVS and CDR2 FQNEAQ. CDR3: CASSPREGSGRALYNEQFF. For the CDR3, the DNA is TGTGCCAGCAGCCCCCGGGAGGGGAGCGGGAGGGCCCTATACAATGAGCAGTTCTTC.

The chain combines TRBV2 with TRBJ1-3, with TRBD1 identical over 7 bases. The CDR3 totals 17 residues. Germline CDR1 reads SNHLY; CDR2 reads FYNNEI. The junction had 8 bases not matched to a gene; V was cut back by 2 bases and J by 1 base. The CDR3 region is CASSERGGGRSGNTIYF. DNA for the CDR3: TGTGCCAGCAGTGAAAGAGGAGGGGGCCGTTCTGGAAACACCATATATTTT.

This clone was detected ten times or more. The chain recombines TRBV19 with TRBJ1-4, with 10 positions matching TRBD1. The V segment lost 4 bases and the J segment 5 bases; nucleotides outside the gene matches: 10. Per the germline V gene, CDR1 is LNHDA and CDR2 is SQIVND (reference sequence). This CDR3 has 17 residues. CDR3 sequence: CASSRNRDRGGNEKLFF. As DNA, the CDR3 is TGTGCCAGTAGTAGGAACCGGGACAGGGGCGGGAATGAAAAACTGTTTTTT. Together with reference TRBV19 and TRBJ1-4, the CDR3 gives the full variable domain: DGGITQSPKYLFRKEGQNVTLSCEQNLNHDAMYWYRQDPGQGLRLIYYSQIVNDFQKGDIAEGYSVSREKKESFPLTVTSAQKNPTAFYLCASSRNRDRGGNEKLFFGSGTQLSVL.

The count of this clone is one. V and J are TRBV19 and TRBJ1-4; 9 nucleotides agree with TRBD1. CDR3 length equals 15 residues. The germline V gene encodes CDR1 LNHDA and CDR2 SQIVND (reference sequence). Trimming cost V 3 bases and J 7 bases; bases outside gene matches: 6. CDR3 DNA sequence: TGTGCCAGTAGTATCGGGACAGGGATCGGTGAAAAACTGTTTTTT. Its protein product is CASSIGTGIGEKLFF.

The V call is TRBV11-2, the J call TRBJ2-2; D possibly matches TRBD1 or TRBD2 (6 bases each). V gave up 6 bases and J gave up 5 bases, with 19 bases separating them. CDR1 is SGHAT, CDR2 FQNNGV, per germline. There are 16 residues in the CDR3. Here the CDR3 reads CASRLAPGASTGELFF. CDR3 in DNA: TGTGCCAGCAGGCTCGCGCCGGGGGCGAGTACCGGGGAGCTGTTTTTT.

The chain links TRBV13 to TRBJ2-5, with 12 nucleotides matching TRBD2. CDR3 length equals 16 residues. Germline V lookup: CDR1 PRHDT, CDR2 FYEKMQ (reference sequence). The ends lost 5 bases at V and 5 bases at J; junction bases unmatched: 9. CDR3 in amino acids: CASSPRLAGASETQYF. The CDR3 DNA is TGTGCCAGCAGCCCCCGACTAGCGGGGGCTAGCGAGACCCAGTACTTC. Supplemented by reference TRBV13 and TRBJ2-5, the full variable domain reads AAGVIQSPRHLIKEKRETATLKCYPIPRHDTVYWYQQGPGQDPQFLISFYEKMQSDKGSIPDRFSAQQFSDYHSELNMSSLELGDSALYFCASSPRLAGASETQYFGPGTRLLVL.

The chain combines TRBV2 with TRBJ1-2, with TRBD1 matching 8 bases. J gave up 4 bases and V 10 bases, and 8 bases lay outside the gene matches. The germline V gene encodes CDR1 SNHLY and CDR2 FYNNEI. This CDR3 spans 13 amino acids. CDR3 loop: CATRGQAFYGYTF. The CDR3 nucleotides read TGTGCCACCCGGGGACAGGCTTTCTATGGCTACACCTTC.

This chain uses TRBV19 with TRBJ2-1, with 7 nucleotides matching TRBD1. Germline loops: CDR1 LNHDA, CDR2 SQIVND (reference sequence). The trim removed 4 bases at V and 3 bases at J, leaving 3 bases unmatched. This CDR3 contains 14 residues. CDR3 loop: CASSKGQVYNEQFF. CDR3 sequence (DNA): TGTGCCAGTAGTAAAGGACAGGTCTACAATGAGCAGTTCTTC.

J is TRBJ1-1 and V is TRBV3-1 (or the pseudogene TRBV3-2); possibly TRBD1 for D (5 bases). Trimming pared 4 bases from V and 4 bases from J, leaving 16 bases between. Germline CDR1 is LGHDT and CDR2 is YNNKEL (reference sequence). This CDR3 is built from 15 residues. The CDR3 bases are TGTGCCAGCAGCCCGTTAGGACACGTGGCCACTGAAGCTTTCTTT. Translating it yields CASSPLGHVATEAFF.

The chain is built from TRBV2 and TRBJ2-5; the D gene is possibly TRBD2 (5 bases). The germline V and J ends were trimmed by 5 bases and 2 bases, with 15 bases remaining between them. There are 15 residues in the CDR3. Germline CDR1 reads SNHLY; CDR2 reads FYNNEI. CDR3 DNA sequence: TGTGCCAGCAGTATTTACGGCAGCGGTCAAGAGACCCAGTACTTC. Translating gives CASSIYGSGQETQYF.

This clone was picked up one time. V is TRBV5-4 and J is TRBJ1-1; the match to TRBD1 covers 7 bases. The ends lost 4 bases at V and 0 bases at J; junction bases unmatched: 3. The V gene's germline CDR1 is SGHNT and CDR2 YYREEE (reference sequence). The CDR3 is 14 amino acids. CDR3 in DNA: TGTGCCAGCAGCCGGGGACAGATGAACACTGAAGCTTTCTTT. Translating it yields CASSRGQMNTEAFF.

V and J are TRBV30 and TRBJ2-6, with unresolved D. CDR3 size: 17 residues. Deletions cut 0 bases from V and 0 bases from J, with 12 bases between. Germline V lookup: CDR1 GTSNPN, CDR2 SVGIG (reference sequence). CDR3 loop: CAWSVGAWVSGANVLTF. CDR3 coding DNA: TGTGCCTGGAGTGTCGGAGCTTGGGTCTCTGGGGCCAACGTCCTGACTTTC.

The chain is built from TRBV6-1 and TRBJ1-1; unclear D gene. Germline CDR1 is MNHNS and CDR2 is SASEGT. V was cut by 2 bases and J by 2 bases, with 9 bases left in between. The CDR3 extends over 14 amino acids. CDR3 residues: CASSERLSNTEAFF. CDR3 nucleotides: TGTGCCAGCAGTGAAAGGCTCTCAAACACTGAAGCTTTCTTT.

V is TRBV2 and J is TRBJ1-2, with 8 nucleotides matching TRBD1. The CDR3 loop spans 14 amino acids. CDR1 and CDR2 (germline): SNHLY, FYNNEI. Unmatched junction bases numbered 7, after V lost 8 bases and J lost 2 bases. The CDR3 spells CASGQGVINYGYTF. The CDR3 DNA follows: TGTGCCAGCGGACAGGGCGTGATAAACTATGGCTACACCTTC.